These 7 T cell receptor beta chains share one sample of origin, sequenced in a study of response to subunit inactivated influenza vaccine listed by TCRdb under 2018. Library method: RT-PCR. The sequencing machine was an Illumina HiSeq 2500. TCRdb itself trimmed the public reads at Q25 with fastp, ran MiXCR and retained productive beta chains. Rows matching on CDR3 protein sequence are summarized as one entry with the most common DNA and genes. Counted in this sample were some 850,000 distinct CDR3 sequences; approximately 18% of them appeared once. Roughly a tenth of the sample is held by the ten biggest clonotypes. The material was PBMCs from blood, obtained more than 4 days after vaccination. Receptor source: a man aged 45-65 years who received an inactivated influenza vaccine. Donor details come from another sample of the same person, matched by shared clones.

In this sample, this clonotype turned up a few times. The chain recombines TRBV4-2 with TRBJ1-2; D gene unclear. Trimming took 2 bases from V and 6 from J, leaving 7 bases between them. This CDR3 contains 12 residues. In germline, CDR1 is LGHNA, CDR2 YNFKEQ. CDR3 bases: TGTGCCAGCAGCCAACAGGTTGATGGCTACACCTTC. Residues: CASSQQVDGYTF.

This clonotype was seen a few times. The CDR3 spells CASSQKLGSSYEQYF. The CDR3 bases are TGTGCCAGCAGTCAAAAACTTGGGAGCTCCTACGAGCAGTACTTC. J is TRBJ2-7 and V is TRBV12-3 or TRBV12-4; the D gene is possibly TRBD2 (5 bases). The ends were cut back, 5 bases at V and 0 bases at J, with 14 bases in the middle. This CDR3 is built from 15 residues.

The chain carries TRBV12-3 or TRBV12-4 and TRBJ2-1; 8 bases agree with TRBD2. Trimming removed 7 bases from V and 0 bases from J; junction bases left unmatched: 5. The length of the CDR3 is 15 residues. The CDR3 bases are TGTGCCAGCACCGGACTAGCAAGCTCCTACAATGAGCAGTTCTTC. Translation: CASTGLASSYNEQFF.

The chain links TRBV5-1 to TRBJ2-4; 9 bases map to TRBD2. Germline trimming cut 1 base from V and 12 bases from J; bases unmatched to any gene: 5. CDR1 and CDR2 (germline): SGHRS, YFSETQ. This CDR3 has 13 residues. The CDR3 DNA follows: TGCGCCAGCAGCTTGTCGAGCGGGGGGAATCAGTACTTC. Its translation: CASSLSSGGNQYF.

This chain links TRBV7-8 with TRBJ2-5; D gene ambiguous. The CDR3 is 16 amino acids. The germline CDR1 and CDR2 sequences are SGHVS and FQNEAQ. V gave up 2 bases and J gave up 0 bases, with 13 bases separating them. The CDR3 here is CASSLRTALYQETQYF. In nucleotides, the CDR3 is TGTGCCAGCAGCTTAAGAACAGCGCTGTACCAAGAGACCCAGTACTTC. Based on the CDR3 plus reference TRBV7-8 and TRBJ2-5, the full variable domain is GAGVSQSPRYKVAKRGQDVALRCDPISGHVSLFWYQQALGQGPEFLTYFQNEAQLDKSGLPSDRFFAERPEGSVSTLKIQRTQQEDSAVYLCASSLRTALYQETQYFGPGTRLLVL.

The chain employs TRBV7-9 and TRBJ2-3; D might be TRBD2 (5 bases). The CDR3 is 12 amino acids. Deletions cut 5 bases from V and 6 bases from J, with 9 bases between. Germline V gene data show CDR1 as SEHNR and CDR2 as FQNEAQ (reference sequence). CDR3 protein: CASSARGDTQYF. The CDR3 coding sequence is TGTGCCAGCAGCGCGCGCGGGGATACGCAGTATTTT.

This clonotype was observed a few times. The rearrangement joins TRBV12-3 or TRBV12-4 to TRBJ2-2; D is unresolved. Trimming removed 2 bases from V and 4 bases from J, with 5 bases in between. The CDR3 is made up of 13 amino acids. The CDR3 region is CASSLRFTGELFF. CDR3 nucleotide sequence: TGTGCCAGCAGTTTACGGTTCACCGGGGAGCTGTTTTTT.